This is a list of T cell receptor beta chains from one sample in a study of blood T cell repertoires in COVID-19. Data came from immunoSEQ multiplex PCR; TCRdb stores just in-frame clones and leaves some out. The sample lists approximately 74,000 clones; roughly three quarters were seen once. The material sequenced was peripheral blood. All receptors come from a human donor in a cohort sampled during active COVID-19. Both conserved end residues are part of each CDR3. Each record gives: V gene, D gene, J gene, CDR3 length, CDR3 protein. The D gene is left open where the match is weak.

v_call: TRBV19; d_call: TRBD1; j_call: TRBJ1-1; cdr3_length: 14; cdr3_aa: CASSRTGDYTEAFF
v_call: TRBV5-1; d_call: -; j_call: TRBJ1-4; cdr3_length: 15; cdr3_aa: CASRPSGATNEKLFF
v_call: TRBV6-2/TRBV6-3; d_call: TRBD2; j_call: TRBJ2-1; cdr3_length: 18; cdr3_aa: CASSSRLAGWGSYNEQFF
v_call: TRBV10-3; d_call: TRBD1; j_call: TRBJ2-2; cdr3_length: 19; cdr3_aa: CAISESNLRQGTDTGELFF
v_call: TRBV3-1/TRBV3-2; d_call: -; j_call: TRBJ1-1; cdr3_length: 14; cdr3_aa: CASSRLSGDTEAFF
v_call: TRBV6-5; d_call: -; j_call: TRBJ2-2; cdr3_length: 15; cdr3_aa: CASTQDIGDSGELFF
v_call: TRBV19; d_call: TRBD1; j_call: TRBJ1-4; cdr3_length: 16; cdr3_aa: CASSRDSLATNEKLFF
v_call: TRBV9; d_call: TRBD1; j_call: TRBJ1-5; cdr3_length: 15; cdr3_aa: CASSVTGHSNQPQHF
v_call: TRBV3-1/TRBV3-2; d_call: -; j_call: TRBJ2-5; cdr3_length: 16; cdr3_aa: CASSQDTTSRRETQYF
v_call: TRBV19; d_call: -; j_call: TRBJ2-7; cdr3_length: 14; cdr3_aa: CASSMNQRVYEQYF
v_call: TRBV19; d_call: -; j_call: TRBJ1-3; cdr3_length: 14; cdr3_aa: CASGAYHSGNTIYF
v_call: TRBV6-5; d_call: -; j_call: TRBJ2-3; cdr3_length: 13; cdr3_aa: CASSSPYTDTQYF
v_call: TRBV12-3/TRBV12-4; d_call: -; j_call: TRBJ1-1; cdr3_length: 13; cdr3_aa: CASSLEVNTEAFF
v_call: TRBV3-1/TRBV3-2; d_call: TRBD2; j_call: TRBJ2-1; cdr3_length: 15; cdr3_aa: CASSRLAGGNNEQFF
v_call: TRBV10-3; d_call: -; j_call: TRBJ1-5; cdr3_length: 13; cdr3_aa: CAISGGQNQPQHF
v_call: TRBV19; d_call: -; j_call: TRBJ1-1; cdr3_length: 13; cdr3_aa: CASTETRDTEAFF
v_call: TRBV14; d_call: TRBD2; j_call: TRBJ2-1; cdr3_length: 17; cdr3_aa: CASSQRFRAGAENEQFF
v_call: TRBV6-1; d_call: -; j_call: TRBJ1-1; cdr3_length: 13; cdr3_aa: CASSEARSTEAFF
v_call: TRBV9; d_call: -; j_call: TRBJ2-7; cdr3_length: 12; cdr3_aa: CASSADSYEQYF
v_call: TRBV27; d_call: -; j_call: TRBJ2-6; cdr3_length: 14; cdr3_aa: CASSTVRGANVLTF
v_call: TRBV5-1; d_call: -; j_call: TRBJ2-7; cdr3_length: 15; cdr3_aa: CASSLAFEVSYEQYF
v_call: TRBV7-4; d_call: TRBD1; j_call: TRBJ1-3; cdr3_length: 15; cdr3_aa: CASSLKGARGNTIYF
v_call: TRBV5-1; d_call: TRBD2; j_call: TRBJ2-5; cdr3_length: 16; cdr3_aa: CASSLQLAGGQETQYF
v_call: TRBV4-1; d_call: -; j_call: TRBJ2-5; cdr3_length: 14; cdr3_aa: CASSQVLFFETQYF
v_call: TRBV28; d_call: -; j_call: TRBJ2-7; cdr3_length: 11; cdr3_aa: CASSLPHEQYF
v_call: TRBV5-1; d_call: -; j_call: TRBJ2-7; cdr3_length: 15; cdr3_aa: CASSLRTEPKREQYF
v_call: TRBV24-1; d_call: TRBD2; j_call: TRBJ2-3; cdr3_length: 16; cdr3_aa: CATSDGRAASTDTQYF
v_call: TRBV7-9; d_call: TRBD2; j_call: TRBJ2-3; cdr3_length: 15; cdr3_aa: CASRTSGSITDTQYF
v_call: TRBV3-1/TRBV3-2; d_call: -; j_call: TRBJ1-2; cdr3_length: 14; cdr3_aa: CASSQARADYGYTF
v_call: TRBV28; d_call: TRBD1; j_call: TRBJ2-7; cdr3_length: 13; cdr3_aa: CASRPGQGYEQYF
v_call: TRBV19; d_call: -; j_call: TRBJ2-3; cdr3_length: 16; cdr3_aa: CASSISEGVIAHTQYF
v_call: TRBV29-1; d_call: -; j_call: TRBJ1-1; cdr3_length: 13; cdr3_aa: CSVEDARNTEAFF
v_call: TRBV6-1; d_call: -; j_call: TRBJ1-4; cdr3_length: 16; cdr3_aa: CASSEAYPGRAEKLFF
v_call: TRBV15; d_call: TRBD1; j_call: TRBJ1-2; cdr3_length: 15; cdr3_aa: CATSLSGTASGGYTF
v_call: TRBV3-1/TRBV3-2; d_call: -; j_call: TRBJ2-3; cdr3_length: 14; cdr3_aa: CASRGAALTDTQYF
v_call: TRBV6-6; d_call: TRBD2; j_call: TRBJ2-1; cdr3_length: 15; cdr3_aa: CASSYSMAPAGGLVF
v_call: TRBV4-1; d_call: -; j_call: TRBJ1-5; cdr3_length: 13; cdr3_aa: CASSQPGDRPQHF
v_call: TRBV18; d_call: TRBD1; j_call: TRBJ2-1; cdr3_length: 15; cdr3_aa: CASSPGQGRVNEQFF
v_call: TRBV27; d_call: -; j_call: TRBJ1-4; cdr3_length: 13; cdr3_aa: CASRDRPNEKLFF
v_call: TRBV27; d_call: -; j_call: TRBJ2-3; cdr3_length: 14; cdr3_aa: CASSLRVDTDTQYF
v_call: TRBV28; d_call: -; j_call: TRBJ1-3; cdr3_length: 14; cdr3_aa: CASSPPDRGNTIYF
v_call: TRBV6-6; d_call: -; j_call: TRBJ1-1; cdr3_length: 14; cdr3_aa: CASRSGSRGTEAFF
v_call: TRBV5-1; d_call: TRBD1; j_call: TRBJ1-3; cdr3_length: 15; cdr3_aa: CASSPGQTAGNTIYF
v_call: TRBV28; d_call: -; j_call: TRBJ1-2; cdr3_length: 17; cdr3_aa: CASSTPAKGGGLYGYTF
v_call: TRBV9; d_call: -; j_call: TRBJ2-3; cdr3_length: 14; cdr3_aa: CASSGGTEADTQYF
v_call: TRBV7-9; d_call: -; j_call: TRBJ2-7; cdr3_length: 14; cdr3_aa: CASRESGKGREQYF
v_call: TRBV7-2; d_call: -; j_call: TRBJ2-7; cdr3_length: 13; cdr3_aa: CASSLERAYEQYF
v_call: TRBV9; d_call: -; j_call: TRBJ2-7; cdr3_length: 13; cdr3_aa: CASSPDNHYEQYF
v_call: TRBV28; d_call: TRBD1; j_call: TRBJ2-2; cdr3_length: 15; cdr3_aa: CASSSPGQVTGELFF
v_call: TRBV9; d_call: TRBD2; j_call: TRBJ2-5; cdr3_length: 16; cdr3_aa: CASSVGTSGGQETQYF
v_call: TRBV27; d_call: -; j_call: TRBJ1-2; cdr3_length: 17; cdr3_aa: CASALGVRLAHIYGYTF
v_call: TRBV7-9; d_call: TRBD2; j_call: TRBJ2-1; cdr3_length: 15; cdr3_aa: CASSSSGRYDNEQFF
v_call: TRBV6-5; d_call: -; j_call: TRBJ1-1; cdr3_length: 14; cdr3_aa: CASSPTGGHTEAFF
v_call: TRBV7-9; d_call: -; j_call: TRBJ2-1; cdr3_length: 16; cdr3_aa: CASSPPVAGSYNEQFF